This is a list of T cell receptor beta chains from one sample in a study of T cell responses to AZD1222 COVID-19 vaccine. Clones were read by immunoSEQ multiplex PCR, and TCRdb kept only the in-frame ones, dropping some. The sample contains 210,000 or so clones, about 93% of which appear only once. Sample: peripheral blood, taken on day 0 of MenACWY control vaccination. The receptors were sampled from an adult in good health. Each CDR3 is given with its conserved first and last residue. A D gene is named only where the DNA matches it firmly. Rows may omit the clone size; those that give it use once, few, many or a size class.

v_call	clone_size	j_call	d_call	cdr3_aa
TRBV7-3	-	TRBJ2-1	TRBD2	CASSALAGALFF
TRBV6-4	-	TRBJ1-2	-	CASSPDSNYGYTF
TRBV5-1	-	TRBJ1-4	-	CASSERAWGGRNEKLFF
TRBV5-1	-	TRBJ2-3	-	CASSPGTPGPDTQYF
TRBV4-2	-	TRBJ1-4	-	CASSQAGTDNEKLFF
TRBV5-4	-	TRBJ2-3	-	CASSLAEEPRTQYF
TRBV5-6	-	TRBJ1-6	-	CASSPRPVYNSPLHF
TRBV28	-	TRBJ1-5	-	CASTWGDPNQPQHF
TRBV16	-	TRBJ1-2	-	CASSQTGRNYGYTF
TRBV18	-	TRBJ2-7	TRBD2	CASSPGTSIRYEQYF
TRBV27	once	TRBJ2-1	TRBD2	CASRRPGLAGEREQFF
TRBV6-5	-	TRBJ2-1	-	CASRMSVGFYEQFF
TRBV3-1/TRBV3-2	-	TRBJ1-6	TRBD1	CASSLGQINSPLHF
TRBV7-9	-	TRBJ1-1	-	CASSLAPRNRTEAFF
TRBV6-5	-	TRBJ1-4	-	CASSNRREKLFF
TRBV28	-	TRBJ1-5	-	CASSLSLGLSNQPQHF
TRBV9	-	TRBJ1-1	TRBD1	CASSPDRAEAFF
TRBV4-1	-	TRBJ1-5	TRBD1	CASSPTRGQGWQPQHF
TRBV6-5	-	TRBJ1-5	-	CASSSLLEGNQPQHF
TRBV10-3	-	TRBJ1-3	-	CAISESRARSGNTIYF
TRBV10-3	-	TRBJ2-1	-	CAISETGNYNEQFF